These 29 T cell receptor beta chains were sequenced from one sample in a study of T-cell reconstitution after alpha-beta-depleted transplantation in children. This sample's TCRbeta library carried unique molecular identifier barcodes. TCRdb re-derived calls from the PCR reads in MiXCR, one entry per CDR3 protein. The repertoire holds 130,000 to 150,000 distinct CDR3 sequences, with 8% to 10% as singletons. The starting material was PBMCs, mostly from graft donor cells, obtained 180 days after TCRalphabeta/CD19-depleted stem cell transplant. The receptors were gathered from a female patient under 10 years old who had a stem cell transplant for congenital amegakaryocytic thrombocytopenia, so the T cells may come from the graft donor.

This clonotype occurred a few times. The gene calls are TRBV12-3 or TRBV12-4 and TRBJ2-1, with 9 bases lining up with TRBD1. The CDR3 extends over 13 amino acids. Losses at the gene ends were 5 bases for V and 8 bases for J; bases not matched to a gene: 4. CDR3 in DNA: TGTGCCAGCAGTCGGGGACAGGGCTATGAGCAGTTCTTC. Protein: CASSRGQGYEQFF.

The chain has TRBV7-8 and TRBJ2-2, with D unresolved. The CDR3 runs to 14 residues. Germline CDR1 SGHVS, CDR2 FQNEAQ. The V end lost 0 bases, the J end lost 5 bases, and 7 bases lay between the germline ends. CDR3 nucleotide sequence: TGTGCCAGCAGCTTAGCTTCGGTTACCGGGGAGCTGTTTTTT. Translated: CASSLASVTGELFF. The variable domain in full, completed from reference TRBV7-8 and TRBJ2-2, reads GAGVSQSPRYKVAKRGQDVALRCDPISGHVSLFWYQQALGQGPEFLTYFQNEAQLDKSGLPSDRFFAERPEGSVSTLKIQRTQQEDSAVYLCASSLASVTGELFFGEGSRLTVL.

The chain joins TRBV20-1 to TRBJ2-3; D not certain. The V gene's germline CDR1 is DFQATT and CDR2 SNEGSKA (reference sequence). The CDR3 sequence is 14 residues long. CDR3 region: CSLIPLTTTDTQYF. For the CDR3, the DNA is TGCAGCCTTATTCCGCTCACTACCACAGATACGCAGTATTTT.

This clonotype was observed a handful of times. The chain recombines TRBV20-1 with TRBJ2-1; 11 nucleotides align to TRBD2. Germline V gives CDR1 DFQATT, CDR2 SNEGSKA (reference sequence). Trimming at V came to 4 bases and at J to 9 bases, leaving 8 bases not matched to a gene. The CDR3 is made up of 14 amino acids. This chain's CDR3 is CSATTSGRPSEQFF. The CDR3 coding sequence is TGCAGTGCTACAACTAGCGGGAGACCCTCTGAGCAGTTCTTC.

V is TRBV4-2 and J is TRBJ2-4, with TRBD1 identical over 10 bases. This CDR3 is 17 amino acids long. CDR1 and CDR2 (germline): LGHNA, YNFKEQ. J gave up 4 bases and V 0 bases, and 6 bases lay outside the gene matches. The CDR3 loop is CASSQEGDRGVKNIQYF. The CDR3 nucleotides read TGTGCCAGCAGCCAAGAAGGGGACAGGGGTGTGAAAAACATTCAGTACTTC.

This clonotype was observed at least ten times. This chain uses TRBV21-1 with TRBJ2-2. TRBV21-1 is deemed a pseudogene. This CDR3 spans 16 amino acids. Here the CDR3 DNA reads TGTGCCAGCAGCAACCCCGAGGGTCGCGGCACCGGGGAGCTGTTTTTT. Its translation is CASSNPEGRGTGELFF.

The sample holds many counts of this clonotype. The V and J genes are TRBV20-1 and TRBJ1-1, with D tentatively TRBD1 (5 bases). Germline CDR1 DFQATT, CDR2 SNEGSKA (reference sequence). The CDR3 spans 12 residues. CDR3 amino acids: CRPGRGNTEAFF. As DNA, the CDR3 is TGCCGCCCAGGTAGGGGGAACACTGAAGCTTTCTTT.

In this sample, this clonotype turned up many times. The chain has TRBV20-1 and TRBJ1-5; 11 bases fit TRBD1. This CDR3 region has 15 residues. V trimming: 2 bases; J trimming: 6 bases; junction bases outside the gene matches: 6. CDR1 and CDR2 from the germline V gene are DFQATT and SNEGSKA (reference sequence). The DNA of the CDR3 is TGCAGTGCTAGAATCGGGACAGGGGGGATTCAGCCCCAGCATTTT. It yields the protein CSARIGTGGIQPQHF.

Only a few counts were recorded for this clonotype. The chain recombines TRBV11-2 with TRBJ1-4; D is possibly TRBD1 (5 bases). The CDR3 is made up of 16 amino acids. V was pared by 0 bases and J by 0 bases, with 8 bases between. Germline CDR1 is SGHAT and CDR2 is FQNNGV. The CDR3 DNA follows: TGTGCCAGCAGCTTAGATCTGACAGCAACTAATGAAAAACTGTTTTTT. It yields the protein CASSLDLTATNEKLFF.

This clonotype was observed many times. V and J are TRBV10-3 and TRBJ2-3, with 8 positions matching TRBD2. The CDR3 extends over 14 amino acids. Germline V lookup: CDR1 ENHRY, CDR2 SYGVKD. V dropped 9 bases and J dropped 0; count of bases not matched to a gene: 5. The CDR3 loop is CAMKTSASTDTQYF. The CDR3 coding sequence is TGTGCCATGAAGACTAGCGCAAGCACAGATACGCAGTATTTT.

V usage is TRBV25-1 and J usage is TRBJ1-6; 9 bases are a match to TRBD1. V lost 2 bases to trimming and J lost 7 bases; unmatched junction nucleotides: 9. This CDR3 has 17 residues. CDR1 is MGHDK and CDR2 is SYGVNS in the germline V gene. CDR3 DNA sequence: TGTGCCAGCAGTGAAGCTCGGGGGACAGGGAGGAATTCACCCCTCCACTTT. This encodes CASSEARGTGRNSPLHF.

With regard to this clonotype: This may be a read error: a much more frequent sequence differs by one nucleotide. This chain joins TRBV4-3 and TRBJ2-3; 7 bases agree with TRBD2. Germline assignment: CDR1 LGHNA and CDR2 YSLEER. The CDR3 extends over 17 amino acids. The trim removed 4 bases at V and 2 bases at J, leaving 12 bases unmatched. The CDR3 nucleotides read TGCGCCAGCAGCCTATCGACTAGCTGGAGGTCCACAGATACGCAGTATTTT. It translates to CASSLSTSWRSTDTQYF.

This clonotype was recorded a few times. The V and J genes are TRBV10-3 and TRBJ2-7; weak D call: TRBD1 (6 bases). Germline lookup yields CDR1 ENHRY and CDR2 SYGVKD. This CDR3 spans 14 amino acids. Trimming cost V 2 bases and J 0 bases, with 8 bases left between them. The CDR3 here is CAISERGHSYEQYF. CDR3 DNA: TGTGCCATCAGTGAGCGGGGACACTCCTACGAGCAGTACTTC.

This clonotype has at least ten counts. This chain joins TRBV12-3 or TRBV12-4 and TRBJ1-5; 9 nucleotides match TRBD1. The ends lost 5 bases at V and 5 bases at J; junction bases unmatched: 7. This CDR3 spans 15 amino acids. The CDR3 sequence is CASSLPDRGYQPQHF. The CDR3 DNA reads as TGTGCCAGCAGTCTCCCCGACAGGGGGTATCAGCCCCAGCATTTT.

This chain joins TRBV6-1 and TRBJ2-1, with TRBD2 matching over 9 bases. Trimming cost V 5 bases and J 7 bases; bases outside gene matches: 12. This CDR3 contains 16 residues. Germline CDR1 reads MNHNS; CDR2 reads SASEGT. The DNA of the CDR3 is TGTGCCAGCAGTAGTGGCGGGAGGGTACTATATAATGAGCAGTTCTTC. Encoded protein: CASSSGGRVLYNEQFF.

This clonotype has ten or more counts. The rearrangement joins TRBV28 to TRBJ2-1; unclear D gene. CDR3 length equals 12 residues. V was clipped by 6 bases and J by 10 bases, with 13 bases between them. Germline V gene lookup returns CDR1 MDHEN and CDR2 SYDVKM. CDR3 in DNA: TGTGCCAGCAGCCGCCCCCTTCGGGAGCAGTTCTTC. Its translation is CASSRPLREQFF. Drawing the rest from reference TRBV28 and TRBJ2-1, the complete variable domain is DVKVTQSSRYLVKRTGEKVFLECVQDMDHENMFWYRQDPGLGLRLIYFSYDVKMKEKGDIPEGYSVSREKKERFSLILESASTNQTSMYLCASSRPLREQFFGPGTRLTVL.

Ten or more counts support this clonotype. The chain is built from TRBV5-8 and TRBJ2-7; the match to TRBD2 covers 9 bases. V gave up 1 base and J gave up 1 base; unmatched junction bases: 3. The CDR3 consists of 15 residues. Germline lookup yields CDR1 SGHTS and CDR2 YDEGEE. The CDR3 DNA follows: TGTGCCAGCAGCTTGCTAGCGGGGTTATCCTACGAGCAGTACTTC. It translates to CASSLLAGLSYEQYF.

This clonotype was recorded many times. The chain carries TRBV3-1 and TRBJ2-7, with 12 bases identical to TRBD2. CDR3 size: 19 residues. Germline V gene sequence: CDR1 LGHDT, CDR2 YNNKEL (reference sequence). V shed 5 bases, J shed 3 bases, and the junction held 17 bases outside the gene matches. The CDR3 DNA reads TGTGCCAGCAGCTCGCGCGGACTAGCGGGAACTACGTCCCTCTACGAGCAGTACTTC. As protein: CASSSRGLAGTTSLYEQYF.

This clonotype was counted only a few times. The CDR3 DNA sequence: TGCGCCAGCAGCTTGGATGGGTCCCGCGGGGGCACAGATACGCAGTATTTT. Translating it yields CASSLDGSRGGTDTQYF. V and J are TRBV5-1 and TRBJ2-3; D is perhaps TRBD2 (6 bases). CDR3 length equals 17 residues. CDR1 and CDR2 (germline): SGHRS, YFSETQ. V lost 0 bases, J lost 1 base, and 15 bases lay in between. Together with reference TRBV5-1 and TRBJ2-3, the CDR3 gives the full variable domain: KAGVTQTPRYLIKTRGQQVTLSCSPISGHRSVSWYQQTPGQGLQFLFEYFSETQRNKGNFPGRFSGRQFSNSRSEMNVSTLELGDSALYLCASSLDGSRGGTDTQYFGPGTRLTVL.

There are many counts of this clonotype. The chain combines TRBV3-1 with TRBJ2-5; D could derive from TRBD1 or TRBD2 (9 bases each). The CDR3 runs to 18 residues. Germline V lookup: CDR1 LGHDT, CDR2 YNNKEL (reference sequence). V was shortened by 2 bases and J by 1 base, with 20 bases between the two germline ends. As DNA, the CDR3 is TGTGCCAGCAGCCAATTGGCTAGCGGGACAGGGCTCCAAGAGACCCAGTACTTC. Translating it yields CASSQLASGTGLQETQYF.

This clonotype was counted many times. The chain couples TRBV28 to TRBJ2-3; D remains ambiguous. The CDR3 has 12 amino acids. Germline V lookup: CDR1 MDHEN, CDR2 SYDVKM. The V gene lost 3 bases and the J gene lost 7 bases, with 8 bases spanning the gap. The CDR3 nucleotides are TGTGCCAGCAGTTTTCTTGCAAATACGCAGTATTTT. It yields the protein CASSFLANTQYF.

This clonotype was observed at least ten times. The CDR3 bases are TGTGCCAGCAGCCGATTCGGGGGCTCTGGGGCCAACGTCCTGACTTTC. Encoded protein: CASSRFGGSGANVLTF. This chain joins TRBV3-1 and TRBJ2-6, with D possibly being TRBD2 (6 bases). V was trimmed by 4 bases and J by 0 bases, leaving 10 bases between them. Per the germline V gene, CDR1 is LGHDT and CDR2 is YNNKEL (reference sequence). The CDR3 covers 16 residues. The variable domain in full, with the rest retrieved from reference TRBV3-1 and TRBJ2-6, is DTAVSQTPKYLVTQMGNDKSIKCEQNLGHDTMYWYKQDSKKFLKIMFSYNNKELIINETVPNRFSPKSPDKAHLNLHINSLELGDSAVYFCASSRFGGSGANVLTFGAGSRLTVL.

This clonotype was detected a few times. The gene calls are TRBV18 and TRBJ2-5; 10 nucleotides line up with TRBD1. Unmatched junction bases numbered 1, after V lost 4 bases and J lost 5 bases. The CDR3 has 13 residues. The V gene's germline CDR1 is KGHSH and CDR2 LQKENI. CDR3 DNA sequence: TGTGCCAGCTCACGGACAGGGGGGGAGACCCAGTACTTC. This sequence encodes CASSRTGGETQYF.

This chain connects TRBV11-3 to TRBJ2-7; a weak D match, TRBD2 (6 bases). Germline V gene data show CDR1 as SGHNT and CDR2 as YENEEA. The V gene lost 5 bases and the J gene lost 5 bases, with 19 bases spanning the gap. The CDR3 length is 15 residues. The CDR3 nucleotides are TGTGCCAGCAGCCTTTATGGGTTTAGCGGCGACGAGCAGTACTTC. This translates into CASSLYGFSGDEQYF.

This clonotype was counted ten times or more. The chain joins TRBV15 to TRBJ2-3; the D gene is possibly TRBD2 (6 bases). Trimming pared 3 bases from V and 4 bases from J, leaving 14 bases between. The CDR3 covers 15 residues. Germline loops: CDR1 LNHNV, CDR2 YYDKDF (reference sequence). The CDR3 DNA sequence: TGTGCCACCAGCAGTGATACGGGACTCCCAGATACGCAGTATTTT. Protein sequence: CATSSDTGLPDTQYF.

This clonotype was counted many times. This rearrangement joins TRBV11-2 to TRBJ2-2; no clear D. V was trimmed by 1 base and J by 3 bases, leaving 6 bases between them. From germline, CDR1 is SGHAT and CDR2 FQNNGV. CDR3 size: 14 residues. The CDR3 DNA reads as TGTGCCAGCAGCTTAGGACACTACACCGGGGAGCTGTTTTTT. Encoded protein: CASSLGHYTGELFF.

This clonotype was detected only a few times. This chain uses TRBV20-1 with TRBJ2-2; 9 bases are shared with TRBD2. This CDR3 has 13 amino acids. Germline assignment: CDR1 DFQATT and CDR2 SNEGSKA (reference sequence). The V segment lost 6 bases and the J segment 7 bases; nucleotides outside the gene matches: 6. This chain's CDR3 is CSALAGADGELFF. Written as DNA, the CDR3 is TGCAGTGCCTTAGCGGGGGCGGACGGGGAGCTGTTTTTT.

At least ten counts were recorded for this clonotype. The CDR3 DNA follows: TGTGCCAGCAGCCACAACAGGGGCTACGAGCAGTACTTC. Translation: CASSHNRGYEQYF. The V and J genes are TRBV11-1 and TRBJ2-7; 7 bases are shared with TRBD1. The CDR3 runs to 13 residues. The germline V gene encodes CDR1 SGHAT and CDR2 FQDESV (reference sequence). V lost 5 bases and J lost 3; bases outside the gene matches: 4. The full variable domain, completed using reference TRBV11-1 and TRBJ2-7, is EAEVAQSPRYKITEKSQAVAFWCDPISGHATLYWYRQILGQGPELLVQFQDESVVDDSQLPKDRFSAERLKGVDSTLKIQPAELGDSAMYLCASSHNRGYEQYFGPGTRLTVT.

A few counts support this clonotype. The chain combines TRBV6-5 with TRBJ2-5, with 8 nucleotides matching TRBD1. Germline values: CDR1 MNHEY, CDR2 SVGAGI. V lost 6 bases to trimming and J lost 5 bases; unmatched junction nucleotides: 11. The CDR3 loop spans 15 amino acids. The CDR3 spells CASRRTGQFGETQYF. In DNA form, the CDR3 reads TGTGCCAGCAGAAGGACAGGGCAATTCGGGGAGACCCAGTACTTC.